This paragraph reports one T cell receptor (beta chain). The sample comes from a study of technical replicates of blood from a few donors. Sequencing used immunoSEQ multiplex PCR; TCRdb keeps in-frame clones, though not all of them. Found here are tens of thousands of clones, around 89% of them singletons; the top ten hold approximately 0.41%. The source is a human donor in good health. Input material: T cells isolated from PBMCs.

CDR3 sequence: CASSLWFSEAQETQYF. The CDR3, as DNA: TGTGCCAGCAGCCTCTGGTTCTCAGAGGCCCAAGAGACCCAGTACTTC. This chain links TRBV11-2 with TRBJ2-5; D is unclear. Germline V gene data show CDR1 as SGHAT and CDR2 as FQNNGV. The ends were cut back, 5 bases at V and 1 base at J, with 17 bases in the middle. The CDR3 has 16 amino acids. Complete variable domain (other parts from reference TRBV11-2 and TRBJ2-5): EAGVAQSPRYKIIEKRQSVAFWCNPISGHATLYWYQQILGQGPKLLIQFQNNGVVDDSQLPKDRFSAERLKGVDSTLKIQPAKLEDSAVYLCASSLWFSEAQETQYFGPGTRLLVL.